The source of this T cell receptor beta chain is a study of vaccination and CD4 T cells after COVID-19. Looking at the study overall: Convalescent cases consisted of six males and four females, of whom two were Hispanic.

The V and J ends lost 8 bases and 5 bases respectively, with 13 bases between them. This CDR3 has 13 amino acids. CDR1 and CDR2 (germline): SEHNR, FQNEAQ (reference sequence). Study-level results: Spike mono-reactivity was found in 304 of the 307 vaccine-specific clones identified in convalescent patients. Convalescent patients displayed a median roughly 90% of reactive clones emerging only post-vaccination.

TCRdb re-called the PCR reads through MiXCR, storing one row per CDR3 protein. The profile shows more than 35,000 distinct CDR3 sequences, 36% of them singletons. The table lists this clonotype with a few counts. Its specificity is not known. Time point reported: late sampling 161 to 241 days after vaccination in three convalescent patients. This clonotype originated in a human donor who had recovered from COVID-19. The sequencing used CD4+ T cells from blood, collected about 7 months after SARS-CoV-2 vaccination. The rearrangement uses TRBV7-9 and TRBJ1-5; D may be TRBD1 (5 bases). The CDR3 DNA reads TGTGCCAGCGGTTGGGGGGGGGATCAGCCCCAGCATTTT. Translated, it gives CASGWGGDQPQHF.